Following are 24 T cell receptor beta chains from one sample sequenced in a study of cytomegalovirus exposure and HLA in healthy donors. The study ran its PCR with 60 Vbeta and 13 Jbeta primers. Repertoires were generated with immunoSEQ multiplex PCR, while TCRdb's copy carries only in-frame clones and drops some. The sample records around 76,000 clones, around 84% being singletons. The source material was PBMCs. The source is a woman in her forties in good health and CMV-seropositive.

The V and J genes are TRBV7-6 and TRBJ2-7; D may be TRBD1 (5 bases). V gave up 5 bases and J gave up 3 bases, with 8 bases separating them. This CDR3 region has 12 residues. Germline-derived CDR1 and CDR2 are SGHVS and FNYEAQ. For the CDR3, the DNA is TGTGCCAGCAGCGCGGACAACTACGAGCAGTACTTC. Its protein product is CASSADNYEQYF.

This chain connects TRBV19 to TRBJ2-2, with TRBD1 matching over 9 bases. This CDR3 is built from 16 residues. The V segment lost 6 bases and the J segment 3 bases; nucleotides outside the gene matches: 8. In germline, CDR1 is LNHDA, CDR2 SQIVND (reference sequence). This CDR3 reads CASRSGTGWDTGELFF. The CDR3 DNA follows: TGTGCCAGTAGATCCGGGACAGGGTGGGACACCGGGGAGCTGTTTTTT.

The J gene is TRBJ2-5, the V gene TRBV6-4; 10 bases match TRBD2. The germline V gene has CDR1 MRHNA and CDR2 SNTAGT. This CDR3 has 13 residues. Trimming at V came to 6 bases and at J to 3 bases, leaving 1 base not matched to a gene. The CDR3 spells CASRTSGEETQYF. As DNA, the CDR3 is TGTGCCAGCAGAACTAGCGGGGAAGAGACCCAGTACTTC.

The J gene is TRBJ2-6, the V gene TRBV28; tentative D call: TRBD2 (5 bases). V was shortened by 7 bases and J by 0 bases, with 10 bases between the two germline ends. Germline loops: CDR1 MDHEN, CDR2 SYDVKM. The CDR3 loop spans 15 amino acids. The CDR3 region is CASTFGDSGANVLTF. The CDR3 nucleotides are TGTGCCAGCACCTTCGGGGACTCTGGGGCCAACGTCCTGACTTTC.

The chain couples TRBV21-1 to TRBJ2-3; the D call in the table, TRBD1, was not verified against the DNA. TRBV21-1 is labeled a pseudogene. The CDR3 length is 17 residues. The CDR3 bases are TGTGCCAGCACCCTAGGGGGATCGGACGAGAGCACAGATACGCAGTATTTT. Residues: CASTLGGSDESTDTQYF.

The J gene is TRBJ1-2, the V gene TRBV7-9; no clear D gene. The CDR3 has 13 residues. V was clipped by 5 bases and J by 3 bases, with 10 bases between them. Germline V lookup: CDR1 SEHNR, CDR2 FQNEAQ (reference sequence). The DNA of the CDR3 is TGTGCCAGCAGCCTCCGAGATTACTATGGCTACACCTTC. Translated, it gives CASSLRDYYGYTF.

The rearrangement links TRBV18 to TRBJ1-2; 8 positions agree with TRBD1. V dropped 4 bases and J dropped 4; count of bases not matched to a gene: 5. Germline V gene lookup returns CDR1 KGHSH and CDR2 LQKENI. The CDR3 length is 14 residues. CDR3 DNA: TGTGCCAGCTCACGATCAGGGGGCTTCTATGGCTACACCTTC. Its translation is CASSRSGGFYGYTF.

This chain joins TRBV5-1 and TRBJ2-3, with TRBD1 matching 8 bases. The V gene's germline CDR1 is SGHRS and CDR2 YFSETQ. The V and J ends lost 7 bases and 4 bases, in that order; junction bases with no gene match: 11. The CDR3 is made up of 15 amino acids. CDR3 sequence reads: CASRETGAVADTQYF. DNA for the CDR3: TGCGCCAGCCGGGAGACAGGGGCGGTGGCAGATACGCAGTATTTT.

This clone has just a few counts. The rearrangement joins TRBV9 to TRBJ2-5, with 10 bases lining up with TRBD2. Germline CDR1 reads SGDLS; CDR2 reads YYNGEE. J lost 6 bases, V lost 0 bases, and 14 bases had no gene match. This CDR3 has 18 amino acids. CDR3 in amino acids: CASSVDPAASGGSQTQYF. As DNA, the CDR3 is TGTGCCAGCAGCGTAGACCCTGCCGCTAGCGGGGGTAGCCAGACCCAGTACTTC.

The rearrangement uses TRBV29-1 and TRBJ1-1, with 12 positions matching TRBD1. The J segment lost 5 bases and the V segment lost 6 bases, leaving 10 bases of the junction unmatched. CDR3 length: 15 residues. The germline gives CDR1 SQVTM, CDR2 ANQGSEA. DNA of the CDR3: TGCAGCGTAGCAGGGACAGGGGGCTTGAGGACTGAAGCTTTCTTT. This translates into CSVAGTGGLRTEAFF.

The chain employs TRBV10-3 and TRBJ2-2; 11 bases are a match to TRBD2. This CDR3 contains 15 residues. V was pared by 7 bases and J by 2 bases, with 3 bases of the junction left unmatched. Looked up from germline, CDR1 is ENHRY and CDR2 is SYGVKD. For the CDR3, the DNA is TGTGCCATCACTAGCGGGGGGTCTAACACCGGGGAGCTGTTTTTT. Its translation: CAITSGGSNTGELFF.

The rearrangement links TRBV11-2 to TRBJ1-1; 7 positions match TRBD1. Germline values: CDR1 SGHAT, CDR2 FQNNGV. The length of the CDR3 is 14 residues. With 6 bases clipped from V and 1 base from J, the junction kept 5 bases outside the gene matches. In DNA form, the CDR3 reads TGTGCCAGCAGAGCACAGGGGTGGAACACTGAAGCTTTCTTT. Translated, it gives CASRAQGWNTEAFF. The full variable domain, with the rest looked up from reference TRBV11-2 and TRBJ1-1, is EAGVAQSPRYKIIEKRQSVAFWCNPISGHATLYWYQQILGQGPKLLIQFQNNGVVDDSQLPKDRFSAERLKGVDSTLKIQPAKLEDSAVYLCASRAQGWNTEAFFGQGTRLTVV.

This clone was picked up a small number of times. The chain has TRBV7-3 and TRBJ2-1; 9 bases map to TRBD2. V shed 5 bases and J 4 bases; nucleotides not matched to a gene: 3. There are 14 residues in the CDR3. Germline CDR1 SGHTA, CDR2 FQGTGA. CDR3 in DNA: TGTGCCAGCAGCCGACTAGCGGAGTACAATGAGCAGTTCTTC. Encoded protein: CASSRLAEYNEQFF.

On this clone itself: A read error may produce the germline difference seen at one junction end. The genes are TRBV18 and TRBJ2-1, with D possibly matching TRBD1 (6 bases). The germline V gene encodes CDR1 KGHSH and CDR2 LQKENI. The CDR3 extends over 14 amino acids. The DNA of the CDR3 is TGTGCTAGCTCGCCCGTGAACAGGGAAAATGAGCAGTTCTTC. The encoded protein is CASSPVNRENEQFF. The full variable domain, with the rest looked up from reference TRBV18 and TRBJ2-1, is NAGVMQNPRHLVRRRGQEARLRCSPMKGHSHVYWYRQLPEEGLKFMVYLQKENIIDESGMPKERFSAEFPKEGPSILRIQQVVRGDSAAYFCASSPVNRENEQFFGPGTRLTVL.

The CDR3 DNA reads TGTGCCAGCCGGTGGAGGGGCGGGGGTGGATCCAACACTGAAGCTTTCTTT. Translating it yields CASRWRGGGGSNTEAFF. The chain has TRBV19 and TRBJ1-1, with a possible D match to TRBD1 (5 bases). This CDR3 is 17 amino acids long. The V gene's germline CDR1 is LNHDA and CDR2 SQIVND (reference sequence). V lost 9 bases, J lost 2 bases, and 25 bases lay in between.

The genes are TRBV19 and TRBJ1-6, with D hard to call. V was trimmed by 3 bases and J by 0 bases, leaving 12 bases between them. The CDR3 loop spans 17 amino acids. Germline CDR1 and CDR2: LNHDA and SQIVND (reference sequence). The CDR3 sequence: CASSIAKLSSYNSPLHF. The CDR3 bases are TGTGCCAGTAGTATCGCGAAGCTAAGCTCCTATAATTCACCCCTCCACTTT. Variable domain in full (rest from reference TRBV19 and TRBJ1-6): DGGITQSPKYLFRKEGQNVTLSCEQNLNHDAMYWYRQDPGQGLRLIYYSQIVNDFQKGDIAEGYSVSREKKESFPLTVTSAQKNPTAFYLCASSIAKLSSYNSPLHFGNGTRLTVT.

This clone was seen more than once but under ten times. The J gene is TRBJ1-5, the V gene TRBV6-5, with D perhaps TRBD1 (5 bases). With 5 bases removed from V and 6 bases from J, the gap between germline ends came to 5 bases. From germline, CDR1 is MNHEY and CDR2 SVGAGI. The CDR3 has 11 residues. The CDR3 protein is CASSDSQPQHF. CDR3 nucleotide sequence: TGTGCCAGCAGTGACAGTCAGCCCCAGCATTTT.

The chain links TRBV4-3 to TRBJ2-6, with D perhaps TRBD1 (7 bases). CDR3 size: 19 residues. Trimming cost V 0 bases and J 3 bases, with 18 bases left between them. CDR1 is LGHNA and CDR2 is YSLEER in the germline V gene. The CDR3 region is CASSQDRTGGGFGANVLTF. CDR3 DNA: TGCGCCAGCAGCCAAGATCGGACAGGAGGGGGATTTGGGGCCAACGTCCTGACTTTC.

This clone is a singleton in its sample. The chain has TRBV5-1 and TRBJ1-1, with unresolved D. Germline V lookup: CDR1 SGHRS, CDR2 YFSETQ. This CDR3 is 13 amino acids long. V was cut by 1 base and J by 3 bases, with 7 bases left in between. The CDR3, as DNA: TGCGCCAGCAGCTTGTATCCCGACACTGAAGCTTTCTTT. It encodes CASSLYPDTEAFF. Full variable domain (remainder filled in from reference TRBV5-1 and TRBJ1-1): KAGVTQTPRYLIKTRGQQVTLSCSPISGHRSVSWYQQTPGQGLQFLFEYFSETQRNKGNFPGRFSGRQFSNSRSEMNVSTLELGDSALYLCASSLYPDTEAFFGQGTRLTVV.

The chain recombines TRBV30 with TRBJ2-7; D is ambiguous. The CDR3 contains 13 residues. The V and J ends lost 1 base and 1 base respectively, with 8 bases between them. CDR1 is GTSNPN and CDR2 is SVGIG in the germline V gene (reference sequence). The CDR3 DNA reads TGTGCCTGGAGTGGAATCAGTTCCTACGAGCAGTACTTC. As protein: CAWSGISSYEQYF.

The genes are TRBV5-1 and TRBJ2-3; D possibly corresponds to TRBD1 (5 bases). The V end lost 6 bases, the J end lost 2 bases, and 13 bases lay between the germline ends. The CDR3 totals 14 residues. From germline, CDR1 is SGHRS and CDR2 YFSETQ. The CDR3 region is CASMVGVDTDTQYF. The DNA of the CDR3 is TGCGCCAGCATGGTAGGGGTTGACACAGATACGCAGTATTTT.

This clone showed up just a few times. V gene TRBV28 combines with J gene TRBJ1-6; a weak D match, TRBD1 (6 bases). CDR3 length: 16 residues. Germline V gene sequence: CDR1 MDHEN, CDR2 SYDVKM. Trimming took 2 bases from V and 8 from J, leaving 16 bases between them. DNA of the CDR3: TGTGCCAGCAGTTTACTGGCGCAGGGGAGAGATTCACCCCTCCACTTT. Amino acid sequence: CASSLLAQGRDSPLHF.

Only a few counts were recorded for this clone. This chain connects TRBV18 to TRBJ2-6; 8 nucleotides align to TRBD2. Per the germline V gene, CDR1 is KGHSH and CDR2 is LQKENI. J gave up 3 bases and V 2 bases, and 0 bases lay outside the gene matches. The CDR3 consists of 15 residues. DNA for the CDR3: TGTGCCAGCTCACCAGCGGGAGGTGGGGCCAACGTCCTGACTTTC. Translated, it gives CASSPAGGGANVLTF.

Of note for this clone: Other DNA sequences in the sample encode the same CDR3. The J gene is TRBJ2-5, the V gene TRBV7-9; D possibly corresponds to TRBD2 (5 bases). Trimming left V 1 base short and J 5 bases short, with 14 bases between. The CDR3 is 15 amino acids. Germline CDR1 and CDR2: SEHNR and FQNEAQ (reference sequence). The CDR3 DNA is TGTGCCAGCAGCTTAGTCATCAGGACTGAGGAGACCCAGTACTTC. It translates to CASSLVIRTEETQYF.